The clone carrying this TCR beta chain was detected once. These data originate in a study of blood T cell repertoires in COVID-19. Background on the study: Samples representing acute and convalescent COVID-19 were sourced from the United States, Italy and Spain. PBMCs, B-cell-depleted T cells, or T cells provided the cDNA or gDNA that made up the material.

Authors' processing steps: The authors estimated nucleated cell counts from reference gene primer amplification. Clones were sequenced by immunoSEQ multiplex PCR, and TCRdb holds only the in-frame ones, with some missing. V, J and clone size derive from that table, while D and trimming were established from the DNA sequence. The data show some 150,000 clones, about 90% seen once. Source material: peripheral blood. The sequence was obtained from a man aged 50-59 years with acute or convalescent COVID-19.

The CDR3 coding sequence is TGCGCCAGCGGACAGGGGGGTGAAAAACTGTTTTTT. This translates into CASGQGGEKLFF. The chain joins TRBV10-2 to TRBJ1-4; 10 bases align to TRBD1. The germline V gene has CDR1 WSHSY and CDR2 SAAADI. The CDR3 sequence is 12 residues long. Unmatched junction bases numbered 1, after V lost 8 bases and J lost 7 bases.